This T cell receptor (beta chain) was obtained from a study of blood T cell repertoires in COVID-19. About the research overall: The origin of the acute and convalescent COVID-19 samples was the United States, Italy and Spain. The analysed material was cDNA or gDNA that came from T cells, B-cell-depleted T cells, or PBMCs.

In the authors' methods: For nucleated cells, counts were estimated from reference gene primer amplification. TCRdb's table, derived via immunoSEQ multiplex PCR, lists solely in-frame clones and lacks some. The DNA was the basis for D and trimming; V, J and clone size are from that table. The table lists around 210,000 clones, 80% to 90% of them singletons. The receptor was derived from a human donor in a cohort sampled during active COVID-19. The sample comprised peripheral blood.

CDR3 protein: CASSLPPVRGRRQETQYF. The DNA for the CDR3 is TGTGCCAGCAGTTTACCCCCGGTTCGCGGGAGGCGCCAAGAGACCCAGTACTTC. This chain connects TRBV28 to TRBJ2-5, with TRBD2 identical over 8 bases. Germline CDR1 reads MDHEN; CDR2 reads SYDVKM. With V trimmed by 2 bases and J by 1 base, 12 bases remained unmatched. This CDR3 contains 18 residues. The whole variable domain, remainder taken from reference TRBV28 and TRBJ2-5, is DVKVTQSSRYLVKRTGEKVFLECVQDMDHENMFWYRQDPGLGLRLIYFSYDVKMKEKGDIPEGYSVSREKKERFSLILESASTNQTSMYLCASSLPPVRGRRQETQYFGPGTRLLVL.